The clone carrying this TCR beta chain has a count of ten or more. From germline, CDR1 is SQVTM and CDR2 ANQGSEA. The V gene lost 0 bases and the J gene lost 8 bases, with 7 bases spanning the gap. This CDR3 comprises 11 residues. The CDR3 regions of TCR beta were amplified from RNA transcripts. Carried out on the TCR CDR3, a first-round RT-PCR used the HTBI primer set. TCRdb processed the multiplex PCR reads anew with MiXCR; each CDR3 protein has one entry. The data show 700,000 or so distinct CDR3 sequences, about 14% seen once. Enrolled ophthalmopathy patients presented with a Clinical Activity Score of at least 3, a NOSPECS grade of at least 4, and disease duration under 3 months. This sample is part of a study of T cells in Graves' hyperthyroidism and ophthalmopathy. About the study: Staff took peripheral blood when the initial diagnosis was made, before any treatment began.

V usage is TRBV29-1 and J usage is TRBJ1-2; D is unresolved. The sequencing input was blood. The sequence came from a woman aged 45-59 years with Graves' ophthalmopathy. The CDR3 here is CSVEDAGGYTF. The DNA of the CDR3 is TGCAGCGTTGAAGATGCGGGAGGCTACACCTTC.